The following is a T cell receptor (beta chain) sequence with its context. These data come from a study of blood T cell repertoires in COVID-19. The wider study: Italy, Spain and the United States were the sources of the convalescent and acute COVID-19 samples.

J lost 6 bases, V lost 5 bases, and 12 bases had no gene match. CDR3 size: 16 residues. CDR1 SEHNR and CDR2 FQNEAQ come from the germline V gene (reference sequence). This table comes from immunoSEQ multiplex PCR, and its TCRdb copy is limited to in-frame clones, with some not included. The profile shows about 76,000 clones, 82% of them singletons. Material: peripheral blood. This sequence was found in a human donor in a cohort sampled during active COVID-19. The chain combines TRBV7-9 with TRBJ1-4; 7 nucleotides agree with TRBD1. Here the CDR3 DNA reads TGTGCCAGCAGCCGCGGGGCAGGGGGAGGATATGAAAAACTGTTTTTT. Translating it yields CASSRGAGGGYEKLFF.